These 30 T cell receptor beta chains came from one sample sequenced in a study of neurological immune-mediated disorders. Time point specified: technical triplicate 2. TCRdb re-derived calls from the 5' RACE reads in MiXCR, one entry per CDR3 protein. The data contain more than 55,000 distinct CDR3 sequences, 24% of them seen just once; the ten biggest clones take up around 4.5%. The sequencing input was PBMCs. The origin of the receptors is a man in his 60s with HTLV-1-associated myelopathy (HAM/TSP).

The CDR3 nucleotides read TGCGCCAGCGGCCCCGGACACGGAGCCTACGAGCAGTACTTC. This encodes CASGPGHGAYEQYF. The chain uses TRBV5-1 and TRBJ2-7; possibly TRBD1 for D (5 bases). Germline loops: CDR1 SGHRS, CDR2 YFSETQ. The CDR3 is 14 residues long. The germline V and J ends were trimmed by 7 bases and 2 bases, with 16 bases remaining between them.

This clonotype was counted ten times or more. This sequence joins TRBV5-1 and TRBJ2-3; 10 positions match TRBD2. Trimming took 7 bases from V and 2 from J; bases not matched to a gene: 4. Per germline, CDR1 SGHRS and CDR2 YFSETQ. The CDR3 has 14 amino acids. In nucleotides, the CDR3 is TGCGCCAGCCGAGCGGGAGGGCCCACAGATACGCAGTATTTT. This translates into CASRAGGPTDTQYF.

This clonotype was recorded at least ten times. The chain couples TRBV12-3 or TRBV12-4 to TRBJ2-2; 8 nucleotides agree with TRBD2. V dropped 3 bases and J dropped 3; count of bases not matched to a gene: 3. The CDR3 runs 15 residues. The CDR3 sequence is CASSFGGEDTGELFF. CDR3 sequence (DNA): TGTGCCAGCAGTTTCGGGGGGGAAGACACCGGGGAGCTGTTTTTT.

The chain uses TRBV20-1 and TRBJ2-4, with 7 bases identical to TRBD2. The CDR3 sequence is 13 residues long. CDR1 and CDR2 (germline): DFQATT, SNEGSKA (reference sequence). J was trimmed by 6 bases and V by 3 bases; bases with no gene match: 5. DNA for the CDR3: TGCAGTGCTAGTCGGGGGGATCTAAACATTCAGTACTTC. This sequence encodes CSASRGDLNIQYF.

This clonotype came up many times. The chain carries TRBV5-1 and TRBJ1-3; no reliable D call. The CDR3 is 16 residues long. Germline V gene lookup returns CDR1 SGHRS and CDR2 YFSETQ. The V end was cut by 1 base, the J end by 4 bases, with 15 bases between. CDR3 nucleotides: TGCGCCAGCAGCTTGTCAGCCAGAAACGACGGAAACACCATATATTTT. Translating it yields CASSLSARNDGNTIYF.

This clonotype was seen many times. This chain uses TRBV7-3 with TRBJ2-7; 7 bases map to TRBD2. Per germline, CDR1 SGHTA and CDR2 FQGTGA. Trimming took 6 bases from V and 4 from J; bases not matched to a gene: 15. This CDR3 has 16 residues. Written as DNA, the CDR3 is TGTGCCAGCAGTAAGGGTCTGGCGGGAGTATTTTACGAGCAGTACTTC. It yields the protein CASSKGLAGVFYEQYF.

This clonotype was detected only a few times. A clone one base away is much larger, so this may be a read error. The chain couples TRBV4-2 to TRBJ2-3; 9 bases map to TRBD1. The CDR3 is made up of 16 amino acids. Per germline, CDR1 LGHNA and CDR2 YNFKEQ. The DNA for the CDR3 is TGTGCCAGCAACCAAGATCTGACAGGGGGATCAGATACGCAGTATTTT. Protein product: CASNQDLTGGSDTQYF.

With respect to this clonotype: One junction end disagrees with the germline gene, perhaps due to a read error. V and J are TRBV20-1 and TRBJ2-3, with D perhaps matching TRBD1 or TRBD2 (5 bases each). This CDR3 spans 14 amino acids. CDR1 is DFQATT, CDR2 SNEGSKA, per germline (reference sequence). CDR3 in amino acids: CSARGPVPGDTQYF. As DNA, the CDR3 is TGCAGTGCTAGGGGACCGGTGCCAGGCGATACACAGTATTTT.

This clonotype was observed many times. The chain has TRBV7-9 and TRBJ2-3, with 10 nucleotides matching TRBD2. J was trimmed by 2 bases and V by 1 base; bases with no gene match: 9. Germline V gene sequence: CDR1 SEHNR, CDR2 FQNEAQ (reference sequence). The CDR3 spans 18 residues. Here the CDR3 DNA reads TGTGCCAGCAGCTTAGAAGGCCTACTAGCGGGACTCACAGATACGCAGTATTTT. This sequence encodes CASSLEGLLAGLTDTQYF.

This clonotype was recorded at least ten times. The J gene is TRBJ2-7, the V gene TRBV27; 9 bases map to TRBD1. J gave up 1 base and V 4 bases, and 5 bases lay outside the gene matches. CDR3 size: 15 residues. The germline gives CDR1 MNHEY, CDR2 SMNVEV (reference sequence). As DNA, the CDR3 is TGTGCCAGCAGTTCCGGGACAGGGAGGTCCTACGAGCAGTACTTC. Amino acids: CASSSGTGRSYEQYF.

The chain is built from TRBV27 and TRBJ1-5; 8 bases align to TRBD1. This CDR3 is 15 amino acids long. Germline V gives CDR1 MNHEY, CDR2 SMNVEV (reference sequence). Trimming took 5 bases from V and 9 from J; bases not matched to a gene: 12. In DNA form, the CDR3 reads TGTGCCAGCAGTCCGCAGGGGGCCGGCAATACGCCCCAGCATTTT. Protein product: CASSPQGAGNTPQHF.

This clonotype was counted many times. The rearrangement links TRBV5-1 to TRBJ2-1, with 14 bases aligning to TRBD2. The junction had 8 bases not matched to a gene; V was cut back by 4 bases and J by 8 bases. In germline, CDR1 is SGHRS, CDR2 YFSETQ. The CDR3 is made up of 16 amino acids. The CDR3 coding sequence is TGCGCCAGCAGCCCGGGCGGGACTAGCGGGAGTGATGAGCAGTTCTTC. Translated: CASSPGGTSGSDEQFF.

This clonotype was seen many times. One base away lies a much larger clone, so this may be a sequencing read error. V is TRBV3-1 and J is TRBJ2-3; possibly TRBD1 or TRBD2 for D (5 bases each). The CDR3 extends over 15 amino acids. Per the germline V gene, CDR1 is LGHDT and CDR2 is YNNKEL (reference sequence). CDR3 amino acids: CANSQDEGTTDTQYF. In DNA form, the CDR3 reads TGTGCCAACAGCCAAGATGAGGGGACCACAGATACGCAGTATTTT.

This clonotype was counted many times. The chain has TRBV2 and TRBJ2-2; D possibly corresponds to TRBD1 (6 bases). The germline V and J ends were trimmed by 6 bases and 4 bases, with 12 bases remaining between them. Germline V gene lookup returns CDR1 SNHLY and CDR2 FYNNEI. The CDR3 length is 14 residues. CDR3 protein: CASSDDRITGELFF. The CDR3 DNA sequence: TGTGCCAGCAGCGATGACAGGATCACCGGGGAGCTGTTTTTT.

The sample holds a few counts of this clonotype. J is TRBJ2-7 and V is TRBV30, with 10 bases aligning to TRBD1. The ends lost 3 bases at V and 2 bases at J; junction bases unmatched: 7. Looked up from germline, CDR1 is GTSNPN and CDR2 is SVGIG (reference sequence). The CDR3 covers 15 residues. The CDR3 nucleotides are TGTGCCTGGAGCCTTATCGGACAGGGGGCCTACGAGCAGTACTTC. Translating gives CAWSLIGQGAYEQYF.

This clonotype was found once. The chain recombines TRBV6-4 with TRBJ2-7; D is ambiguous. Per germline, CDR1 MRHNA and CDR2 SNTAGT. The CDR3 is 13 residues long. V dropped 4 bases and J dropped 6 bases, with 13 bases sitting between them. Here the CDR3 reads CASSGSLLSEQYF. The CDR3, as DNA: TGTGCCAGCAGTGGGAGTTTACTAAGCGAGCAGTACTTC.

In its sample, this clonotype was seen a few times. The chain has TRBV10-3 and TRBJ2-6, with a weak D call TRBD2 (5 bases). The CDR3 has 17 residues. V was trimmed by 0 bases and J by 2 bases, leaving 11 bases between them. CDR1 and CDR2 from the germline V gene are ENHRY and SYGVKD. The CDR3 sequence: CAISESGRGTGANVLTF. The DNA for the CDR3 is TGTGCCATCAGTGAGTCGGGGAGAGGGACTGGGGCCAACGTCCTGACTTTC.

A note on this clonotype: This may arise from a read error, as a much more abundant clone is one base away. The chain carries TRBV20-1 and TRBJ2-1, with D possibly matching TRBD2 (6 bases). V lost 0 bases and J 6 bases, leaving 12 bases between the germline ends. CDR1 and CDR2 from the germline V gene are DFQATT and SNEGSKA (reference sequence). There are 14 residues in the CDR3. This CDR3 is CSARELEGLNEQFF. The CDR3 DNA is TGCAGTGCTAGAGAACTAGAGGGACTCAATGAGCAGTTCTTC.

V usage is TRBV20-1 and J usage is TRBJ2-5, with unresolved D. The ends were cut back, 1 base at V and 0 bases at J, with 9 bases in the middle. CDR3 size: 14 residues. Germline V gene data show CDR1 as DFQATT and CDR2 as SNEGSKA (reference sequence). The CDR3 DNA sequence: TGCAGTGCTAGAGGGAGAACCCACCAAGAGACCCAGTACTTC. Its translation: CSARGRTHQETQYF.

At least ten counts were recorded for this clonotype. The chain is built from TRBV6-5 and TRBJ2-7, with 8 bases matching TRBD1. From germline, CDR1 is MNHEY and CDR2 SVGAGI. V lost 5 bases to trimming and J lost 3 bases; unmatched junction nucleotides: 6. This CDR3 is 14 amino acids long. Here the CDR3 DNA reads TGTGCCAGCAGTACCCGGGACAGGCGCTACGAGCAGTACTTC. This encodes CASSTRDRRYEQYF.

This clonotype was counted at least ten times. The V call is TRBV10-3, the J call TRBJ2-7, with 7 bases fitting TRBD2. The trim removed 1 base at V and 5 bases at J, leaving 11 bases unmatched. Germline-derived CDR1 and CDR2 are ENHRY and SYGVKD. The CDR3 has 16 residues. CDR3 coding DNA: TGTGCCATCAGTGAGTGGAGGGCGGGAGACTTTAACGAGCAGTACTTC. It codes for CAISEWRAGDFNEQYF.

This clonotype was counted many times. V gene TRBV27 combines with J gene TRBJ2-3; D may be TRBD2 (7 bases). With 7 bases removed from V and 4 bases from J, the gap between germline ends came to 18 bases. This CDR3 has 15 amino acids. Germline V gene lookup returns CDR1 MNHEY and CDR2 SMNVEV (reference sequence). In DNA form, the CDR3 reads TGTGCCAGCAATGCCCGAGGGAGGGGGGCAGATACGCAGTATTTT. This encodes CASNARGRGADTQYF.

This clonotype occurred many times. The rearrangement joins TRBV5-1 to TRBJ2-1, with 10 positions matching TRBD2. The CDR3 consists of 14 residues. The junction had 16 bases not matched to a gene; V was cut back by 9 bases and J by 13 bases. Germline loops: CDR1 SGHRS, CDR2 YFSETQ. CDR3 DNA: TGCGCCACCCGCATAAGCGGGAGGGCCGGTAGTCAGTTCTTC. Amino acid sequence: CATRISGRAGSQFF. The whole variable domain, filled in from reference TRBV5-1 and TRBJ2-1, reads KAGVTQTPRYLIKTRGQQVTLSCSPISGHRSVSWYQQTPGQGLQFLFEYFSETQRNKGNFPGRFSGRQFSNSRSEMNVSTLELGDSALYLCATRISGRAGSQFFGPGTRLTVL.

This clonotype was recorded many times. V and J are TRBV7-9 and TRBJ1-6; D gene uncertain. Germline CDR1 SEHNR, CDR2 FQNEAQ (reference sequence). The V and J ends lost 5 bases and 5 bases respectively, with 7 bases between them. The CDR3 contains 13 residues. The DNA of the CDR3 is TGTGCCAGCAGCCCCCAAGATAATTCACCCCTCCACTTT. Its protein product is CASSPQDNSPLHF.

The sample holds many counts of this clonotype. V and J are TRBV25-1 and TRBJ1-5; D unresolved. Trimming cost V 3 bases and J 2 bases, with 8 bases left between them. CDR1 and CDR2 (germline): MGHDK, SYGVNS. The CDR3 consists of 14 residues. The CDR3 here is CASSDSIRNQPQHF. CDR3 DNA: TGTGCCAGCAGTGATAGCATTCGCAATCAGCCCCAGCATTTT.

This clonotype showed up many times. The chain recombines TRBV29-1 with TRBJ1-2; TRBD1 agrees at 9 bases. In germline, CDR1 is SQVTM, CDR2 ANQGSEA. CDR3 length equals 12 residues. J lost 8 bases, V lost 6 bases, and 7 bases had no gene match. In nucleotides, the CDR3 is TGCAGCGTAGCCGGGACAGGGTCCGGCTACACCTTC. This gives the protein CSVAGTGSGYTF.

This clonotype was picked up many times. The chain is built from TRBV10-3 and TRBJ1-2; tentative D call: TRBD1 (5 bases). Trimming pared 10 bases from V and 4 bases from J, leaving 13 bases between. Germline assignment: CDR1 ENHRY and CDR2 SYGVKD. The CDR3 has 12 residues. CDR3 DNA: TGTGCCACCAAGAGACAGTCCTATGGCTACACCTTC. As protein: CATKRQSYGYTF.

This clonotype was counted at least ten times. The chain recombines TRBV7-2 with TRBJ2-5, with D maybe TRBD1 (6 bases). The CDR3 runs to 15 residues. Germline CDR1 and CDR2: SGHTA and FQGNSA. Deletions cut 5 bases from V and 6 bases from J, with 19 bases between. This CDR3 reads CASSQQGAPGKTQYF. The CDR3 DNA follows: TGTGCCAGCAGCCAACAGGGTGCCCCTGGGAAGACCCAGTACTTC.

This clonotype was recorded at least ten times. The rearrangement uses TRBV12-3 or TRBV12-4 and TRBJ1-1; D is undetermined. CDR3 length: 12 amino acids. Trimming removed 4 bases from V and 10 bases from J, with 13 bases in between. The CDR3 here is CASSSHPSLAFF. In nucleotides, the CDR3 is TGTGCCAGCAGTTCACACCCCTCTCTAGCTTTCTTT.

This clonotype was detected many times. The chain couples TRBV5-1 to TRBJ2-6, with TRBD2 matching 8 bases. This CDR3 contains 20 residues. The germline V gene has CDR1 SGHRS and CDR2 YFSETQ. J was trimmed by 4 bases and V by 3 bases; bases with no gene match: 18. The CDR3 reads CASSWPTGLVSFAGANVLTF. CDR3 nucleotide sequence: TGCGCCAGCAGCTGGCCCACGGGACTAGTATCGTTTGCCGGGGCCAACGTCCTGACTTTC.